The source of this TCR beta chain is a study of response to subunit inactivated influenza vaccine. This clonotype was recorded many times. The CDR3 has 14 residues. The V and J ends lost 6 bases and 4 bases respectively, with 13 bases between them. TCRdb reprocessed the RT-PCR reads via MiXCR and lists one record per CDR3 protein. In the table there are roughly 150,000 distinct CDR3 sequences, under 13% of which are singletons. The chain recombines TRBV12-3 or TRBV12-4 with TRBJ1-5, with D hard to call. The specimen was non-naive T cells sorted from PBMCs, collected 40 to 50 days after vaccination. The receptor comes from a man between 50 and 59 years old who received an inactivated influenza vaccine. The CDR3 reads CASSPPGSNQPQHF. CDR3 sequence (DNA): TGTGCCAGCAGCCCCCCGGGGTCGAATCAGCCCCAGCATTTT.